This is a list of T cell receptor beta chains from one sample in a study of T-cell reconstitution after alpha-beta-depleted transplantation in children. From the PCR reads, TCRdb called clonotypes with MiXCR, one entry per CDR3 protein. The sample contains 450,000 to 550,000 distinct CDR3 sequences, over 10% of which appear only once. The material was PBMCs, mostly from graft donor cells, obtained 180 days after TCRalphabeta/CD19-depleted stem cell transplant. Receptors were obtained from a female patient between 2 and 10 years old who had a stem cell transplant for aplastic anemia, so the T cells may come from the graft donor. CDR3s include the opening cysteine and the closing phenylalanine or tryptophan. Each record gives: clone size, V gene, D gene, J gene, CDR3 protein, CDR3 DNA. A D gene is named only where the DNA matches it firmly. Size tells how often a clone was seen (once, few, many) or the class of an expanded clone, and some rows leave it out.

clone size: few; V gene: TRBV29-1; D gene: TRBD1; J gene: TRBJ1-1; CDR3 protein: CSVGQGATEAFF; CDR3 DNA: TGCAGCGTGGGACAGGGGGCCACTGAAGCTTTCTTT
clone size: NA; V gene: TRBV7-2; D gene: NA; J gene: TRBJ2-7; CDR3 protein: CASSLALRSSAELGEQYF; CDR3 DNA: TGTGCCAGCAGCTTAGCCCTAAGGTCTTCGGCGGAATTAGGGGAGCAGTACTTC
clone size: few; V gene: TRBV20-1; D gene: TRBD2; J gene: TRBJ2-7; CDR3 protein: CSAKEDASGYHEQYF; CDR3 DNA: TGCAGTGCTAAAGAGGACGCTAGCGGGTATCACGAGCAGTACTTC
clone size: NA; V gene: TRBV5-8; D gene: NA; J gene: TRBJ1-6; CDR3 protein: CASSVPGRNSPLHF; CDR3 DNA: TGTGCCAGCAGCGTTCCGGGACGGAATTCACCCCTCCACTTT
clone size: many; V gene: TRBV9; D gene: NA; J gene: TRBJ2-3; CDR3 protein: CASSVGEPGSTDTQYF; CDR3 DNA: TGTGCCAGCAGCGTAGGAGAACCCGGTAGCACAGATACGCAGTATTTT
clone size: few; V gene: TRBV19; D gene: TRBD2; J gene: TRBJ2-7; CDR3 protein: CASSPFPGSGRSVEQYF; CDR3 DNA: TGTGCCAGTAGCCCTTTCCCCGGCAGCGGGAGGTCGGTCGAGCAGTACTTC
clone size: few; V gene: TRBV6-5; D gene: TRBD1; J gene: TRBJ1-2; CDR3 protein: CASSYLDRDAGYTF; CDR3 DNA: TGTGCCAGCAGTTACCTCGACAGGGACGCTGGCTACACCTTC
clone size: few; V gene: TRBV12-3/TRBV12-4; D gene: NA; J gene: TRBJ2-5; CDR3 protein: CASSFPGVGTQETQYF; CDR3 DNA: TGTGCCAGCAGTTTTCCGGGAGTCGGAACCCAAGAGACCCAGTACTTC
clone size: NA; V gene: TRBV13; D gene: TRBD2; J gene: TRBJ2-3; CDR3 protein: CASSLWAGGSRTDTQYF; CDR3 DNA: TGTGCCAGCAGCTTATGGGCTGGCGGGAGTCGAACAGATACGCAGTATTTT
clone size: few; V gene: TRBV18; D gene: TRBD1; J gene: TRBJ2-7; CDR3 protein: CASSLGQVSYEQYF; CDR3 DNA: TGTGCCAGCTCGTTGGGACAGGTCTCCTACGAGCAGTACTTC
clone size: NA; V gene: TRBV10-3; D gene: TRBD2; J gene: TRBJ2-7; CDR3 protein: CAISTGTNPHEQYF; CDR3 DNA: TGTGCCATCAGTACCGGGACTAATCCCCACGAGCAGTACTTC
clone size: NA; V gene: TRBV12-3/TRBV12-4; D gene: TRBD2; J gene: TRBJ2-1; CDR3 protein: CASSGLRRGGNEQFF; CDR3 DNA: TGTGCCAGCAGTGGTCTTCGGCGGGGAGGGAATGAGCAGTTCTTC
clone size: many; V gene: TRBV18; D gene: NA; J gene: TRBJ1-5; CDR3 protein: CASSRTEYQPQHF; CDR3 DNA: TGTGCCAGCTCACGGACAGAGTATCAGCCCCAGCATTTT
clone size: few; V gene: TRBV28; D gene: NA; J gene: TRBJ1-2; CDR3 protein: CASSLYRAHYGYTF; CDR3 DNA: TGTGCCAGCAGTTTATACCGGGCACACTATGGCTACACCTTC
clone size: few; V gene: TRBV4-3; D gene: TRBD1; J gene: TRBJ2-7; CDR3 protein: CASSQDLGTGYEQYF; CDR3 DNA: TGCGCCAGCAGCCAAGATCTAGGGACAGGCTACGAGCAGTACTTC
clone size: many; V gene: TRBV18; D gene: NA; J gene: TRBJ1-5; CDR3 protein: CASSLQGYMGSNQPQHF; CDR3 DNA: TGTGCCAGCTCACTCCAAGGTTATATGGGTAGCAATCAGCCCCAGCATTTT
clone size: NA; V gene: TRBV20-1; D gene: NA; J gene: TRBJ2-5; CDR3 protein: CSASNGQETQYF; CDR3 DNA: TGCAGTGCTAGTAACGGACAAGAGACCCAGTACTTC
clone size: many; V gene: TRBV5-1; D gene: NA; J gene: TRBJ2-3; CDR3 protein: CASSSGRSTDTQYF; CDR3 DNA: TGCGCCAGCAGCAGTGGTCGTAGCACAGATACGCAGTATTTT
clone size: few; V gene: TRBV5-1; D gene: NA; J gene: TRBJ2-5; CDR3 protein: CASRFTSAQETQYF; CDR3 DNA: TGCGCCAGCAGGTTCACCTCTGCGCAAGAGACCCAGTACTTC
clone size: NA; V gene: TRBV12-3/TRBV12-4; D gene: TRBD1; J gene: TRBJ1-2; CDR3 protein: CASSWDRGQGYTF; CDR3 DNA: TGTGCCAGCAGTTGGGACAGGGGGCAAGGCTACACCTTC
clone size: many; V gene: TRBV6-5; D gene: TRBD1; J gene: TRBJ1-1; CDR3 protein: CATTGGLAEAFF; CDR3 DNA: TGTGCCACGACAGGGGGCCTGGCTGAAGCTTTCTTT
clone size: few; V gene: TRBV6-2/TRBV6-3; D gene: TRBD1; J gene: TRBJ1-1; CDR3 protein: CASRRSRTGEVGAFF; CDR3 DNA: TGTGCCAGTCGTAGGAGCCGGACAGGGGAGGTGGGAGCTTTCTTT